This is a list of T cell receptor beta chains from one sample in a study of blood T cell repertoires in COVID-19. Using immunoSEQ multiplex PCR, the repertoire was profiled, and TCRdb retains in-frame clones only, with some absent. The sample lists more than 300,000 clones; 88% were seen once. What was sequenced was PBMCs or T cells enriched from blood (not recorded which). Every receptor here comes from a woman aged 18-35 years who had recovered from COVID-19. The CDR3 runs from the conserved cysteine through the conserved F or W. Each record gives: J gene, D gene, V gene, clone size, CDR3 DNA, CDR3 protein. D genes are given only for firm matches. A row's size may be missing; if present it is once, few, many or a size class.

TRBJ1-5 | . | TRBV5-1 | . | TGCGCCAGCAGCACTGGCGGTGAAAGTCAGCCCCAGCATTTT | CASSTGGESQPQHF
TRBJ2-4 | . | TRBV9 | . | TGTGCCAGCAGCGTAGGGGCAGGTGGCGACATTCAGTACTTC | CASSVGAGGDIQYF
TRBJ2-2 | TRBD2 | TRBV6-2/TRBV6-3 | . | TGTGCCAGCAGTGTTCTAGCGGGTAACACCGGGGAGCTGTTTTTT | CASSVLAGNTGELFF
TRBJ1-6 | TRBD1 | TRBV6-5 | . | TGTGCCAGCAGTTGGGGGACAGGGGATAATTCACCCCTCCACTTT | CASSWGTGDNSPLHF
TRBJ1-2 | . | TRBV5-5 | . | TGTGCCAGCACCGACATCTATGGCTACACCTTC | CASTDIYGYTF
TRBJ2-7 | TRBD1 | TRBV29-1 | . | TGCAGCGTTGTAACGAGACTCAGGGGGCTTAGGTACTTC | CSVVTRLRGLRYF
TRBJ1-6 | . | TRBV10-1 | . | TGCGCCAGCAGTGGGACAGCCAATTCACCCCTCCACTTT | CASSGTANSPLHF
TRBJ1-1 | . | TRBV19 | few | TGTGCCAGTAGTATAGGGACTGGTACCAACACTGAAGCTTTCTTT | CASSIGTGTNTEAFF
TRBJ1-1 | . | TRBV4-1 | . | TGCGCCAGCAGCCAAGATATAAGGTTGGGAGGCGTTCGGACTGAAGCTTTCTTT | CASSQDIRLGGVRTEAFF
TRBJ2-3 | . | TRBV9 | . | TGTGCCAGCAGCGTAGGCTCAGGGGACACAGATACGCAGTATTTT | CASSVGSGDTDTQYF
TRBJ1-3 | . | TRBV28 | . | TGTGCCAGCAGCGGCGGGGCAGGCGGTAGAAACACCATATATTTT | CASSGGAGGRNTIYF
TRBJ1-4 | TRBD1 | TRBV6-5 | . | TGTGCCAGCAGTTACATGGGACAGGGATTTAAAAAACTGTTTTTT | CASSYMGQGFKKLFF
TRBJ1-1 | . | TRBV30 | . | TGTGCCGGCGGTCGTGGGAACACTGAAGCTTTCTTT | CAGGRGNTEAFF
TRBJ2-4 | TRBD1 | TRBV4-3 | . | TGCGCCAGCAGCCAAGATTGGGACAGGGGAGGGAGATACATTCAGTACTTC | CASSQDWDRGGRYIQYF
TRBJ2-7 | TRBD2 | TRBV4-1 | . | TGCGCCAGCAGCCAAGATTCTTTTCTAGCGGGGACGTACGAGCAGTACTTC | CASSQDSFLAGTYEQYF
TRBJ2-7 | TRBD1 | TRBV7-8 | . | TGTGCCAGCAGTCAGACAGGGGCCGTATACGAGCAGTACTTC | CASSQTGAVYEQYF
TRBJ2-5 | . | TRBV28 | . | TGTGCCAGCAGGTTAATTCTGGGGATCGGGGAAGAGACCCAGTACTTC | CASRLILGIGEETQYF
TRBJ2-3 | TRBD2 | TRBV9 | . | TGTGCCAGCAGCCCCGGGGGGGGTCTCTCAGATACGCAGTATTTT | CASSPGGGLSDTQYF
TRBJ2-1 | . | TRBV7-6 | . | TGTGCCAGCAGCTTAGAGGCAGCAACTACCTACAATGAGCAGTTCTTC | CASSLEAATTYNEQFF
TRBJ2-2 | . | TRBV7-6 | . | TGTGCCAGCAGCTCCACGGGGTCCGGGGAGCTGTTTTTT | CASSSTGSGELFF
TRBJ1-4 | . | TRBV4-2 | . | TGTGCCAGCAGCCAAGAGAGGGCCCTTAATGAAAAACTGTTTTTT | CASSQERALNEKLFF
TRBJ2-5 | . | TRBV14 | . | TGTGCCAGCAGCCACAGGAGGGAGACCCAGTACTTC | CASSHRRETQYF